Presented here are 2 T cell receptor beta chains from one specimen sequenced in a study of tumor-infiltrating lymphocytes in primary liver carcinoma. TCR beta cDNA was made from around 520 ng total RNA with a constant-region primer. Generation of the TCR beta libraries relied on three nested multiplex PCR rounds using slightly modified ARM-PCR. Each of the first two PCR rounds ran roughly 9 cycles with TRBV1-TRBV30 forward and C-beta reverse primers. TCRdb reprocessed the multiplex PCR reads via MiXCR and lists one record per CDR3 protein. The table lists about 35,000 distinct CDR3 sequences, roughly four fifths of them singletons, with roughly 15% in the top ten. Starting material for RNA and DNA co-extraction consisted of roughly 18-34 mg of unsorted bulk tissue. The specimen was liver tumor tissue from sampling region 4. This sample's subset: tumor region T4, right-lateral pole. The source of these receptors is a man aged 40-49 years with primary liver carcinoma and hepatitis B virus infection.

With respect to this clonotype: A read error is likely, as this CDR3 ends without the conserved phenylalanine or tryptophan. V gene TRBV12-3 or TRBV12-4 combines with J gene TRBJ1-2, with no clear D. CDR3 size: 12 residues. Trimming took off 5 bases at V and 8 bases at J, with 12 bases between the two ends. CDR3: CASSPANNGYTL. For the CDR3, the DNA is TGTGCCAGCAGTCCCGCGAATAACGGCTACACCCTC.

In the case of this clonotype: The junction does not match germline at one end; this may be a read error. The chain carries TRBV10-3 and TRBJ1-2; D unclear. Germline CDR1 reads ENHRY; CDR2 reads SYGVKD. The length of the CDR3 is 13 residues. The chain's CDR3 is CAISKSMGYGYTF. Written as DNA, the CDR3 is TGTGCCATCAGTAAGTCTATGGGCTATGGCTACACCTTC.